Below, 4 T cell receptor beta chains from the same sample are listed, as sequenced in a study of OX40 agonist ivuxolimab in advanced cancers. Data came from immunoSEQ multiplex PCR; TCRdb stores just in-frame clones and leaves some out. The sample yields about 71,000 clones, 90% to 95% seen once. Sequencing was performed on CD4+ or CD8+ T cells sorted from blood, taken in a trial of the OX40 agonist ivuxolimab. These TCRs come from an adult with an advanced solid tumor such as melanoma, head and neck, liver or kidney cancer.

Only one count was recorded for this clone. DNA for the CDR3: TGTGCCAGCAGTTACTACAGGGGACAAAACACTGAAGCTTTCTTT. Its protein product is CASSYYRGQNTEAFF. J is TRBJ1-1 and V is TRBV27; TRBD1 aligns across 7 bases. Germline lookup yields CDR1 MNHEY and CDR2 SMNVEV (reference sequence). This CDR3 region has 15 residues. The trim removed 4 bases at V and 2 bases at J, leaving 7 bases unmatched.

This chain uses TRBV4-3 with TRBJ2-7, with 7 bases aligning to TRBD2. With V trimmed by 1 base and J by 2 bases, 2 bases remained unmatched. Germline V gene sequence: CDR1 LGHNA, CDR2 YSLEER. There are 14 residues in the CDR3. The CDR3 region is CASSQGEGPYEQYF. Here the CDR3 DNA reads TGCGCCAGCAGCCAAGGGGAGGGGCCCTACGAGCAGTACTTC.

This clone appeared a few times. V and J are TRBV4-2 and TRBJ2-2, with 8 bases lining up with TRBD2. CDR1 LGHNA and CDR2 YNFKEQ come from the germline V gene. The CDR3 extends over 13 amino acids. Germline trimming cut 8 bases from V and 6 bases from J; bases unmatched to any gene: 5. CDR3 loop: CASAGGGPGELFF. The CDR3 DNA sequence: TGTGCCAGCGCGGGGGGCGGGCCCGGGGAGCTGTTTTTT.

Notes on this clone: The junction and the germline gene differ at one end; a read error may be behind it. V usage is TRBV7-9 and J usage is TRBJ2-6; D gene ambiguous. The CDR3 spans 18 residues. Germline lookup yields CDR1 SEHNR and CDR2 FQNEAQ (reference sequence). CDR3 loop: CASSSWRYHEKSGQRPDF. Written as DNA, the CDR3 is TGTGCCAGCAGCTCGTGGAGATACCATGAAAAGTCGGGCCAACGTCCTGACTTC. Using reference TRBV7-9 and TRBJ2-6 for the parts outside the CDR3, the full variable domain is DTGVSQNPRHKITKRGQNVTFRCDPISEHNRLYWYRQTLGQGPEFLTYFQNEAQLEKSRLLSDRFSAERPKGSFSTLEIQRTEQGDSAMYLCASSSWRYHEKSGQRPDFGAGSRLTVL.